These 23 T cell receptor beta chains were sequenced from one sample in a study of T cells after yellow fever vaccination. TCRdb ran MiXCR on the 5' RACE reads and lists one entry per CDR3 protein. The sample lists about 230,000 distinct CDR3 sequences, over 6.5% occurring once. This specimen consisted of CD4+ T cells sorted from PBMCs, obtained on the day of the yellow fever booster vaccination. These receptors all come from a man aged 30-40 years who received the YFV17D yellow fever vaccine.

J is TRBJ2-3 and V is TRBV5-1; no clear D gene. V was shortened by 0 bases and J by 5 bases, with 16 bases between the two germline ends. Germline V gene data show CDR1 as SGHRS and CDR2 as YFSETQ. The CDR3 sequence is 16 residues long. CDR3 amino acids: CASSLGSARPVDTQYF. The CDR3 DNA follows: TGCGCCAGCAGCTTGGGAAGCGCCCGGCCGGTAGATACGCAGTATTTT.

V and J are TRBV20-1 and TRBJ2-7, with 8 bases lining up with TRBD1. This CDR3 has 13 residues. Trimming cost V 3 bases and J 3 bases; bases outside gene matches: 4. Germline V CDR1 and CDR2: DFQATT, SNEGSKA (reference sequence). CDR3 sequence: CSARAGGYYEQYF. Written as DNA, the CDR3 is TGCAGTGCTAGGGCAGGGGGCTACTACGAGCAGTACTTC.

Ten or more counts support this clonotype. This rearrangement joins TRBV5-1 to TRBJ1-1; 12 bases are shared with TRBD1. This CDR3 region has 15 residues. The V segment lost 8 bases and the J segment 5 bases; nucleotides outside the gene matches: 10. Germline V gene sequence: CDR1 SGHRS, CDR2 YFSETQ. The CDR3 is CARVPGQGARTEAFF. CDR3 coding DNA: TGCGCCAGAGTCCCGGGACAGGGGGCGAGGACTGAAGCTTTCTTT.

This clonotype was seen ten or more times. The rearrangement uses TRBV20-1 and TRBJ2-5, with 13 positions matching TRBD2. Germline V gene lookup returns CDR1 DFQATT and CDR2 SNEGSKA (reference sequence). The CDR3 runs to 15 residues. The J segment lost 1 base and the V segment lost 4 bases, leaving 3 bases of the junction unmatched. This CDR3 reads CSATGTSGAQETQYF. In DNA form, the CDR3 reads TGCAGTGCTACAGGGACTAGCGGGGCCCAAGAGACCCAGTACTTC.

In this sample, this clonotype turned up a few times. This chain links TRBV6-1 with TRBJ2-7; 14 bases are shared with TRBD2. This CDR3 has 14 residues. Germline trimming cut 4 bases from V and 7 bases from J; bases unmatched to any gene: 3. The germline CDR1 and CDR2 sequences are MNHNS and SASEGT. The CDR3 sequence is CASSAGLAGEEQYF. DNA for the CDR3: TGTGCCAGCAGTGCGGGACTAGCGGGAGAAGAGCAGTACTTC.

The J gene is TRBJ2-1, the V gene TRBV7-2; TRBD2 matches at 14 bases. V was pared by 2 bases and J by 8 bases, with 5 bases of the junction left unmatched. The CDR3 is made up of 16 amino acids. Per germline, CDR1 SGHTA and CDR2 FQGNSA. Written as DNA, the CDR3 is TGTGCCAGCAGCTTAAGCTGGACTAGCGGGAGGTATGAGCAGTTCTTC. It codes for CASSLSWTSGRYEQFF.

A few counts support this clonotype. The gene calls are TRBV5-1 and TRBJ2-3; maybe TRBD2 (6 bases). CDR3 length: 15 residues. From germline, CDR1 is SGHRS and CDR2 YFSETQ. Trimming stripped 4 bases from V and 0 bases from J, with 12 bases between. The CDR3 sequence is CASSPGGRSTDTQYF. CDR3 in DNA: TGCGCCAGCAGCCCCGGGGGTCGGAGCACAGATACGCAGTATTTT.

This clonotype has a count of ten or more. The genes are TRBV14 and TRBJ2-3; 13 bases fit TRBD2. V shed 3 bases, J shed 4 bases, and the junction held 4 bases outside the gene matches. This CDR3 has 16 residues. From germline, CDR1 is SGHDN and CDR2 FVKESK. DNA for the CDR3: TGTGCCAGCAGCCACGGACTAGCGGGAGTGTCAGATACGCAGTATTTT. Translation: CASSHGLAGVSDTQYF.

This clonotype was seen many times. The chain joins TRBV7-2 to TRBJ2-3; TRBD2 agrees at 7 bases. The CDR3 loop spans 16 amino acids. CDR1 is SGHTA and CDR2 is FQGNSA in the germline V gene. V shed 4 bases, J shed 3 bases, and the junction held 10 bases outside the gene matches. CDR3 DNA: TGTGCCAGCAGCTCCCAGACTAGCTTCATTACAGATACGCAGTATTTT. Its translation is CASSSQTSFITDTQYF.

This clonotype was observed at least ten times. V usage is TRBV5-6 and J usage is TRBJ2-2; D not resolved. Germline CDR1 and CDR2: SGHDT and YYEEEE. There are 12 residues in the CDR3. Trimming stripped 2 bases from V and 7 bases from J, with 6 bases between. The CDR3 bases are TGTGCCAGCAGCTTTGGCGGCGGGGAGCTGTTTTTT. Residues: CASSFGGGELFF.

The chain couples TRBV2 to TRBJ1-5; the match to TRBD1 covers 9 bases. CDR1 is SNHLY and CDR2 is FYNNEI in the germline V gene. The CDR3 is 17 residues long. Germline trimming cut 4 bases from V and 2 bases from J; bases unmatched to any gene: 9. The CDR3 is CASSVGTGTGGNQPQHF. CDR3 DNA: TGTGCCAGCAGTGTAGGGACAGGGACTGGAGGCAATCAGCCCCAGCATTTT.

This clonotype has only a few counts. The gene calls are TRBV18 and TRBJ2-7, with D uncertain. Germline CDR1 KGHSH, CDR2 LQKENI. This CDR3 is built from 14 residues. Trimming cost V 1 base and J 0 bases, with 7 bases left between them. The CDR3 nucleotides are TGTGCCAGCTCACCACGAGAAAGCTCCTACGAGCAGTACTTC. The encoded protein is CASSPRESSYEQYF.

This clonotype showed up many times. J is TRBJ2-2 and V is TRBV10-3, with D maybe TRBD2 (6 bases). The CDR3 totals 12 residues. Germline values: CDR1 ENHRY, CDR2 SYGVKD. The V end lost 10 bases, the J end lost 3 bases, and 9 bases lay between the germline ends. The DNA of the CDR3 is TGTGCCACCCGCGGGGACACCGGGGAGCTGTTTTTT. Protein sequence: CATRGDTGELFF.

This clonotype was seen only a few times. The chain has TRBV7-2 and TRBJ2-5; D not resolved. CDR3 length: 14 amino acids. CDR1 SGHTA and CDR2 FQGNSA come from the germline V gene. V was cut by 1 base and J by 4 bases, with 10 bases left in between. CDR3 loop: CASSLVLGRETQYF. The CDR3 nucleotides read TGTGCCAGCAGCTTAGTGCTTGGGCGAGAGACCCAGTACTTC.

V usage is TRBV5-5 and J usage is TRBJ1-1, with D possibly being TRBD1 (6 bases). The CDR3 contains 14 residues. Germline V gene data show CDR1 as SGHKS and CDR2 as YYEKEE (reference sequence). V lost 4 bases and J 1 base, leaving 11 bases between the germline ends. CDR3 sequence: CASSTRDKNTEAFF. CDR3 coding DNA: TGTGCCAGCAGCACCCGGGACAAGAACACTGAAGCTTTCTTT.

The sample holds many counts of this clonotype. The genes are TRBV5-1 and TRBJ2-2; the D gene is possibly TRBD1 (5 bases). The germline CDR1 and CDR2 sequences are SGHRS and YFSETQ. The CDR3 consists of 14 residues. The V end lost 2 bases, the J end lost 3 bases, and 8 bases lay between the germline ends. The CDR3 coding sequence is TGCGCCAGCAGCTTAACGACAGACACCGGGGAGCTGTTTTTT. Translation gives CASSLTTDTGELFF. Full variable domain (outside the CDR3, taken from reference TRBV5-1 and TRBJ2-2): KAGVTQTPRYLIKTRGQQVTLSCSPISGHRSVSWYQQTPGQGLQFLFEYFSETQRNKGNFPGRFSGRQFSNSRSEMNVSTLELGDSALYLCASSLTTDTGELFFGEGSRLTVL.

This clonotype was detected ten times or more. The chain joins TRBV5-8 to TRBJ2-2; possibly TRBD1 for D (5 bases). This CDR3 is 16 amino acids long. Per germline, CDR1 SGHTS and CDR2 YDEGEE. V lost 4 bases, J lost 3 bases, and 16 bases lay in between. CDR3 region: CASSRGPGKDTGELFF. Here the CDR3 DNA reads TGTGCCAGCAGCAGGGGCCCGGGCAAGGACACCGGGGAGCTGTTTTTT.

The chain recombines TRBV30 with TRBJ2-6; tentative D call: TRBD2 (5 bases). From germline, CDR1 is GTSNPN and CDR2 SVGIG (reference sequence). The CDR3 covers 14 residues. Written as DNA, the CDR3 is TGTGCTAACAACGGGGTTTCTGGGGCCAACGTCCTGACTTTC. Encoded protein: CANNGVSGANVLTF.

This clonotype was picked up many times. CDR3 region: CSASRGLDRAYGYTF. The DNA of the CDR3 is TGCAGTGCTAGTAGGGGCCTGGACAGGGCCTATGGCTACACCTTC. This chain uses TRBV20-1 with TRBJ1-2, with TRBD1 matching 8 bases. V was pared by 3 bases and J by 4 bases, with 10 bases of the junction left unmatched. From germline, CDR1 is DFQATT and CDR2 SNEGSKA (reference sequence). CDR3 length: 15 residues.

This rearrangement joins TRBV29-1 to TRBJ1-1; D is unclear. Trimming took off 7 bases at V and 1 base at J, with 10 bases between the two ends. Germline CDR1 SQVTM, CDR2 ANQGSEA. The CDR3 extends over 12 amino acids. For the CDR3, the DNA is TGCAGCGCACAGATTTCGAACACTGAAGCTTTCTTT. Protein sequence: CSAQISNTEAFF.

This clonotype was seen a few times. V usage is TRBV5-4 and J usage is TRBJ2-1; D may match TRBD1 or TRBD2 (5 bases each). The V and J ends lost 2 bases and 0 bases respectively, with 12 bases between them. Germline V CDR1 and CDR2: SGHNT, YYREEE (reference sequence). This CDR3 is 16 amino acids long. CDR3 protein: CASSLPGTRSYNEQFF. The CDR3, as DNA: TGTGCCAGCAGCTTACCCGGGACCCGCTCCTACAATGAGCAGTTCTTC.

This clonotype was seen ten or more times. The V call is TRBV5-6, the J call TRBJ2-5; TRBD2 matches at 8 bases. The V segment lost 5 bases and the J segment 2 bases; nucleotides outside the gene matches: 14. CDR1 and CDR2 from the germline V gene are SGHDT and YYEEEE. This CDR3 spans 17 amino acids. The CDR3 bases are TGTGCCAGCAGTCGATCCGGCCAACTAGCGGTTCAAGAGACCCAGTACTTC. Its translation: CASSRSGQLAVQETQYF.

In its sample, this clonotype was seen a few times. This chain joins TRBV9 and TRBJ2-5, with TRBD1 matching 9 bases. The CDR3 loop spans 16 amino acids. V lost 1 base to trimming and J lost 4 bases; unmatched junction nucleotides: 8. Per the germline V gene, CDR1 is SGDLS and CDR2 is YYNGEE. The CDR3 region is CASSVTPGQGGETQYF. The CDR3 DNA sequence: TGTGCCAGCAGCGTAACCCCGGGACAGGGAGGAGAGACCCAGTACTTC. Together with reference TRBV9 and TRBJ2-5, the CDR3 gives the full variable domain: DSGVTQTPKHLITATGQRVTLRCSPRSGDLSVYWYQQSLDQGLQFLIQYYNGEERAKGNILERFSAQQFPDLHSELNLSSLELGDSALYFCASSVTPGQGGETQYFGPGTRLLVL.